What follows are 11 T cell receptor beta chains derived from one specimen sequenced in a study of blood T cell repertoires in COVID-19. Clones were sequenced by immunoSEQ multiplex PCR, and TCRdb holds only the in-frame ones, with some missing. In the table there are 85,000 to 100,000 clones, roughly 80% of which are singletons. The sample comprised peripheral blood. The source of these receptors is a woman aged 55-69 years with acute or convalescent COVID-19.

This chain links TRBV12-5 with TRBJ1-3, with TRBD1 identical over 7 bases. This CDR3 comprises 16 residues. V lost 6 bases and J lost 0; bases outside the gene matches: 8. The germline gives CDR1 LGHNT, CDR2 FRNRAP. The CDR3, as DNA: TGTGCTAGTGGCCGGTTAGGGGGCCCCTCTGGAAACACCATATATTTT. Its translation is CASGRLGGPSGNTIYF.

This clone was detected only a few times. The chain uses TRBV5-5 and TRBJ1-1; TRBD1 matches 8 bases. This CDR3 region has 16 residues. Germline V gene data show CDR1 as SGHKS and CDR2 as YYEKEE (reference sequence). Trimming took 4 bases from V and 1 from J; bases not matched to a gene: 9. This chain's CDR3 is CASSPNRGKANTEAFF. CDR3 nucleotide sequence: TGTGCCAGCAGCCCAAACAGGGGGAAGGCGAACACTGAAGCTTTCTTT.

The rearrangement joins TRBV6-5 to TRBJ1-6, with D possibly being TRBD1 (6 bases). CDR1 MNHEY and CDR2 SVGAGI come from the germline V gene. The CDR3 is made up of 15 amino acids. Trimming left V 3 bases short and J 10 bases short, with 16 bases between. The chain's CDR3 is CASSYRTVLGSPLHF. CDR3 bases: TGTGCCAGCAGTTATCGGACAGTCTTAGGGTCACCCCTCCACTTT.

The chain couples TRBV25-1 to TRBJ1-4; 11 positions match TRBD1. CDR1 and CDR2 from the germline V gene are MGHDK and SYGVNS. V was pared by 3 bases and J by 6 bases, with 3 bases of the junction left unmatched. CDR3 length equals 15 residues. CDR3 sequence (DNA): TGTGCCAGCAGTGATCCGGGACAGGGGGATGAAAAACTGTTTTTT. Translated, it gives CASSDPGQGDEKLFF.

This clone was seen just once. The CDR3 bases are TGTGCCAGCAGTACAGGGGTCTCTGGAAACACCATATATTTT. It translates to CASSTGVSGNTIYF. The chain has TRBV6-5 and TRBJ1-3, with 7 bases aligning to TRBD1. After removal of 5 bases from V and 0 bases from J, the junction contained 1 base not matched to a gene. Germline CDR1 is MNHEY and CDR2 is SVGAGI. The CDR3 sequence is 14 residues long.

This sequence joins TRBV18 and TRBJ2-5, with 9 bases fitting TRBD2. The J segment lost 5 bases and the V segment lost 5 bases, leaving 6 bases of the junction unmatched. CDR3 length: 14 amino acids. CDR1 is KGHSH, CDR2 LQKENI, per germline. The CDR3 region is CASSTGTSSETQYF. CDR3 nucleotides: TGTGCCAGCTCAACCGGGACTAGCAGTGAGACCCAGTACTTC.

The chain recombines TRBV12-3 or TRBV12-4 with TRBJ1-1; 8 nucleotides match TRBD1. The CDR3 length is 13 residues. V dropped 3 bases and J dropped 10; count of bases not matched to a gene: 7. The CDR3 coding sequence is TGTGCCAGCAGTTTGGGACAGGACGTTGGAGCTTTCTTT. It specifies CASSLGQDVGAFF.

This sequence joins TRBV9 and TRBJ2-5; 8 nucleotides match TRBD1. V dropped 4 bases and J dropped 5; count of bases not matched to a gene: 13. The V gene's germline CDR1 is SGDLS and CDR2 YYNGEE. The CDR3 totals 16 residues. The CDR3 DNA follows: TGTGCCAGCAGCCCGCCGGGACAGGCGGCCTGGGAGACCCAGTACTTC. Protein: CASSPPGQAAWETQYF.

The chain combines TRBV4-3 with TRBJ1-2, with D possibly being TRBD1 (6 bases). CDR1 and CDR2 (germline): LGHNA, YSLEER. This CDR3 is built from 14 residues. V shed 1 base and J shed 4 bases, with 10 bases lying between them. The CDR3 protein is CASSQADRGYGYTF. The CDR3, as DNA: TGCGCCAGCAGCCAAGCGGACAGAGGCTATGGCTACACCTTC.

Comments on this clone: This same CDR3 is encoded by further DNA sequences in the sample. The chain uses TRBV4-3 and TRBJ2-1, with a weak D call TRBD2 (6 bases). Germline V gene lookup returns CDR1 LGHNA and CDR2 YSLEER. This CDR3 comprises 16 residues. V was clipped by 1 base and J by 5 bases, with 15 bases between them. CDR3 sequence (DNA): TGCGCCAGCAGCCAAGGAGGGGCGGGGATGAACAATGAGCAGTTCTTC. Protein sequence: CASSQGGAGMNNEQFF.

The chain uses TRBV5-1 and TRBJ1-6; 8 bases are a match to TRBD1. J gave up 6 bases and V 0 bases, and 5 bases lay outside the gene matches. CDR3 length: 16 residues. In germline, CDR1 is SGHRS, CDR2 YFSETQ. CDR3 residues: CASSLEGQGGNSPLHF. The CDR3 nucleotides are TGCGCCAGCAGCTTGGAAGGACAGGGAGGTAATTCACCCCTCCACTTT. The variable domain in full, with the rest retrieved from reference TRBV5-1 and TRBJ1-6, is KAGVTQTPRYLIKTRGQQVTLSCSPISGHRSVSWYQQTPGQGLQFLFEYFSETQRNKGNFPGRFSGRQFSNSRSEMNVSTLELGDSALYLCASSLEGQGGNSPLHFGNGTRLTVT.